One sample yielded the 15 T cell receptor beta chains listed below, sequenced in a study of siplizumab effects on memory and regulatory T cells. The table came from immunoSEQ multiplex PCR; TCRdb's copy has only in-frame clones and leaves some out. This sample has 100,000 to 120,000 clones, with 93% found just once. Sequenced sample: CD4+ T cells sorted from blood. Receptors originate from a human donor in good health.

This chain joins TRBV6-5 and TRBJ2-1; 7 positions match TRBD2. With 5 bases clipped from V and 6 bases from J, the junction kept 4 bases outside the gene matches. The V gene's germline CDR1 is MNHEY and CDR2 SVGAGI. This CDR3 comprises 13 residues. CDR3 in amino acids: CASSRGRTNEQFF. CDR3 in DNA: TGTGCCAGCAGTCGCGGGAGAACCAATGAGCAGTTCTTC.

Here the CDR3 reads CASSPTTPSTEAFF. CDR3 nucleotides: TGTGCCAGCTCACCCACGACTCCAAGCACTGAAGCTTTCTTT. The chain carries TRBV18 and TRBJ1-1; D uncertain. The V gene lost 3 bases and the J gene lost 4 bases, with 12 bases spanning the gap. The germline gives CDR1 KGHSH, CDR2 LQKENI. This CDR3 has 14 amino acids.

V is TRBV25-1 and J is TRBJ1-5, with D perhaps matching TRBD1 (5 bases). Trimming cost V 2 bases and J 3 bases, with 8 bases left between them. The CDR3 contains 14 residues. Germline assignment: CDR1 MGHDK and CDR2 SYGVNS. CDR3: CASSERGDNQPQHF. The CDR3 DNA is TGTGCCAGCAGTGAACGAGGGGACAATCAGCCCCAGCATTTT.

The chain recombines TRBV6-5 with TRBJ1-2; D is undetermined. Germline V gives CDR1 MNHEY, CDR2 SVGAGI. Trimming removed 2 bases at V and 8 bases at J, with 15 bases between. The length of the CDR3 is 14 residues. The CDR3 DNA sequence: TGTGCCAGCAGTTACAGCTCGGGCCGCGGAGGCTACACCTTC. The encoded protein is CASSYSSGRGGYTF.

The chain links TRBV7-8 to TRBJ1-3; no definite D call. V shed 2 bases and J shed 0 bases, with 11 bases lying between them. The CDR3 totals 16 residues. The germline gives CDR1 SGHVS, CDR2 FQNEAQ. CDR3 sequence (DNA): TGTGCCAGCAGCTTACAATCGGCGGGCTCTGGAAACACCATATATTTT. Translated: CASSLQSAGSGNTIYF.

This clone has at least ten counts. The chain has TRBV6-6 and TRBJ2-4; perhaps TRBD2 as D (5 bases). Between the trimmed V and J ends, which lost 7 bases and 8 bases, there was a span of 18 bases. There are 14 residues in the CDR3. Germline V gene data show CDR1 as MNHNY and CDR2 as SVGAGI (reference sequence). CDR3: CASTPDSRGDIQYF. CDR3 coding DNA: TGTGCCAGCACCCCGGACTCAAGAGGAGACATTCAGTACTTC.

This chain links TRBV5-6 with TRBJ1-2, with 11 positions matching TRBD1. Germline CDR1 reads SGHDT; CDR2 reads YYEEEE. This CDR3 is 16 amino acids long. V lost 4 bases to trimming and J lost 0 bases; unmatched junction nucleotides: 5. The CDR3 spells CASSQRTGGTNYGYTF. Here the CDR3 DNA reads TGTGCCAGCAGCCAACGGACAGGGGGCACTAACTATGGCTACACCTTC.

On this clone: At one end, the junction sequence differs from germline, possibly due to a read error. The chain is built from TRBV7-2 and TRBJ2-1; 10 bases line up with TRBD2. The CDR3 has 14 amino acids. In germline, CDR1 is SGHTA, CDR2 FQGNSA. The DNA for the CDR3 is TGTGCCAGCAGCGTAGCGGGAGGCGCCAATGAGCAGTTCTTC. Translation gives CASSVAGGANEQFF.

The chain is built from TRBV7-2 and TRBJ2-3, with 10 bases that match TRBD2. CDR3 length: 16 residues. CDR1 is SGHTA and CDR2 is FQGNSA in the germline V gene. With V trimmed by 5 bases and J by 7 bases, 12 bases remained unmatched. This chain's CDR3 is CASSPRGSSGSYTQYF. CDR3 nucleotide sequence: TGTGCCAGCAGCCCCCGGGGGTCTAGCGGGAGTTATACGCAGTATTTT. Full variable domain (outside the CDR3, taken from reference TRBV7-2 and TRBJ2-3): GAGVSQSPSNKVTEKGKDVELRCDPISGHTALYWYRQSLGQGLEFLIYFQGNSAPDKSGLPSDRFSAERTGGSVSTLTIQRTQQEDSAVYLCASSPRGSSGSYTQYFGPGTRLTVL.

This rearrangement joins TRBV7-2 to TRBJ2-7; 9 nucleotides agree with TRBD1. Germline CDR1 SGHTA, CDR2 FQGNSA. V was pared by 0 bases and J by 5 bases, with 8 bases of the junction left unmatched. The CDR3 has 16 residues. For the CDR3, the DNA is TGTGCCAGCAGCTTAGCCGGGACAGGGCCAATCCACGAGCAGTACTTC. This encodes CASSLAGTGPIHEQYF.

The J gene is TRBJ2-2, the V gene TRBV10-2; D is unclear. This CDR3 comprises 16 residues. Trimming stripped 0 bases from V and 7 bases from J, with 15 bases between. Germline values: CDR1 WSHSY, CDR2 SAAADI. CDR3 in amino acids: CASSESKGSRSGELFF. DNA for the CDR3: TGCGCCAGCAGTGAGTCGAAAGGTAGTAGGAGCGGGGAGCTGTTTTTT.

This chain links TRBV18 with TRBJ1-2; 8 bases fit TRBD1. The V and J ends lost 3 bases and 7 bases, in that order; junction bases with no gene match: 19. Germline lookup yields CDR1 KGHSH and CDR2 LQKENI. This CDR3 is 18 amino acids long. Here the CDR3 reads CASSPFATGEATVSGYTF. For the CDR3, the DNA is TGTGCCAGCTCACCGTTCGCGACAGGGGAGGCTACCGTGAGTGGCTACACCTTC.

This sequence joins TRBV6-6 and TRBJ1-1; no clear D. The V gene lost 2 bases and the J gene lost 7 bases, with 8 bases spanning the gap. Per germline, CDR1 MNHNY and CDR2 SVGAGI (reference sequence). The CDR3 loop spans 12 amino acids. The CDR3 nucleotides read TGTGCCAGCAGTTACCCTCGCGGTGAAGCTTTCTTT. As protein: CASSYPRGEAFF.

V gene TRBV14 combines with J gene TRBJ2-7; the D is unclear. This CDR3 has 16 amino acids. Trimming pared 3 bases from V and 6 bases from J, leaving 21 bases between. Germline V gene sequence: CDR1 SGHDN, CDR2 FVKESK. CDR3 coding DNA: TGTGCCAGCAGCCATGAAGGTCCGACTGCCCGCCGCGAGCAGTACTTC. This codes for CASSHEGPTARREQYF.

This clone was seen only once. V is TRBV18 and J is TRBJ1-2, with D possibly matching TRBD1 (5 bases). This CDR3 spans 13 amino acids. The germline V and J ends were trimmed by 6 bases and 4 bases, with 12 bases remaining between them. Per the germline V gene, CDR1 is KGHSH and CDR2 is LQKENI. CDR3 sequence: CASSRDGTYGYTF. The CDR3 region has the DNA TGTGCCAGCTCCCGGGACGGAACCTATGGCTACACCTTC.